Following are 13 T cell receptor beta chains from one sample sequenced in a study of control samples from healthy donors and cancer patients. The protocol was immunoSEQ multiplex PCR, while the TCRdb copy is restricted to in-frame clones and leaves out a portion. The sample includes around 97,000 clones, around nine tenths seen only once; the top ten take 19%. The sample comprised PBMCs. The receptor source for this set is a man in his 60s with lung cancer.

CDR3 DNA sequence: TGCGCCAGCAGTGATCCGGGACAGGGGGTTTTGGGCGAAGCTTTCTTT. Its translation: CASSDPGQGVLGEAFF. The chain couples TRBV10-2 to TRBJ1-1, with 11 bases that match TRBD1. This CDR3 comprises 16 residues. The V and J ends lost 3 bases and 8 bases, in that order; junction bases with no gene match: 11. Looked up from germline, CDR1 is WSHSY and CDR2 is SAAADI.

The chain combines TRBV19 with TRBJ1-3; D is undetermined. V was pared by 5 bases and J by 0 bases, with 14 bases between. This CDR3 spans 16 amino acids. Germline CDR1 LNHDA, CDR2 SQIVND (reference sequence). The CDR3 loop reads CASSPRTASSGNTIYF. The CDR3 DNA is TGTGCCAGTAGTCCAAGGACTGCAAGCTCTGGAAACACCATATATTTT.

The chain combines TRBV5-1 with TRBJ1-5; D not resolved. This CDR3 is built from 13 residues. Germline assignment: CDR1 SGHRS and CDR2 YFSETQ. Trimming shortened V by 3 bases and J by 2 bases, and 6 bases separated the two germline ends. CDR3 region: CASSYGGNQPQHF. In DNA, the CDR3 is TGCGCCAGCAGCTATGGGGGCAATCAGCCCCAGCATTTT.

This clone was detected only once. CDR3 protein: CASSLGGNRETQYF. The CDR3 DNA sequence: TGCGCCAGCAGCCTGGGGGGGAATCGAGAGACCCAGTACTTC. The J gene is TRBJ2-5, the V gene TRBV5-1, with 7 bases fitting TRBD2. CDR1 and CDR2 (germline): SGHRS, YFSETQ. J was trimmed by 4 bases and V by 4 bases; bases with no gene match: 7. CDR3 length: 14 amino acids.

The CDR3 spells CASSLAWPSGGSTDTQYF. CDR3 nucleotide sequence: TGTGCCAGCAGCTTAGCGTGGCCTAGCGGGGGGTCAACAGATACGCAGTATTTT. The chain has TRBV7-9 and TRBJ2-3, with 11 bases matching TRBD2. The CDR3 contains 18 residues. Looked up from germline, CDR1 is SEHNR and CDR2 is FQNEAQ (reference sequence). The V and J ends lost 0 bases and 3 bases, in that order; junction bases with no gene match: 8.

The rearrangement uses TRBV5-1 and TRBJ1-1; TRBD1 might be the D (5 bases). CDR3 size: 15 residues. V lost 0 bases and J 4 bases, leaving 13 bases between the germline ends. Germline lookup yields CDR1 SGHRS and CDR2 YFSETQ. In DNA, the CDR3 is TGCGCCAGCAGCTTGGCCCAATGGGGGTCCACTGAAGCTTTCTTT. Residues: CASSLAQWGSTEAFF.

This clone came up once. The chain has TRBV5-1 and TRBJ1-2; a possible D gene is TRBD1 (5 bases). From germline, CDR1 is SGHRS and CDR2 YFSETQ. V shed 4 bases and J shed 3 bases, with 19 bases lying between them. This CDR3 region has 16 residues. Here the CDR3 reads CASSPTTRLGDYGYTF. The CDR3 nucleotides read TGCGCCAGCAGCCCAACCACCCGTCTAGGGGACTATGGCTACACCTTC.

This clone was seen more than once but under ten times. The rearrangement joins TRBV7-8 to TRBJ1-1; maybe TRBD1 (6 bases). V was pared by 6 bases and J by 2 bases, with 16 bases between. Germline V gene lookup returns CDR1 SGHVS and CDR2 FQNEAQ. The CDR3 extends over 15 amino acids. CDR3 in DNA: TGTGCCAGCAGGCCCCAGCCAGGGGCTAACACTGAAGCTTTCTTT. This sequence encodes CASRPQPGANTEAFF.

This chain uses TRBV7-9 with TRBJ1-1, with D possibly matching TRBD1 (5 bases). CDR1 is SEHNR and CDR2 is FQNEAQ in the germline V gene (reference sequence). V was pared by 3 bases and J by 10 bases, with 12 bases between. This CDR3 is 12 amino acids long. CDR3 protein: CASSFPQGRAFF. The CDR3 bases are TGTGCCAGCAGCTTTCCGCAGGGAAGAGCTTTCTTT. Together with reference TRBV7-9 and TRBJ1-1, the CDR3 gives the full variable domain: DTGVSQNPRHKITKRGQNVTFRCDPISEHNRLYWYRQTLGQGPEFLTYFQNEAQLEKSRLLSDRFSAERPKGSFSTLEIQRTEQGDSAMYLCASSFPQGRAFFGQGTRLTVV.

The chain joins TRBV11-2 to TRBJ1-2; D gene ambiguous. V was shortened by 3 bases and J by 4 bases, with 15 bases between the two germline ends. Germline V gives CDR1 SGHAT, CDR2 FQNNGV. The CDR3 runs to 15 residues. The CDR3 reads CASSLAASVAYGYTF. The CDR3 bases are TGTGCCAGCAGCTTGGCAGCCTCCGTCGCCTATGGCTACACCTTC.

The J gene is TRBJ2-3, the V gene TRBV7-9; 8 bases match TRBD2. Germline loops: CDR1 SEHNR, CDR2 FQNEAQ (reference sequence). V lost 3 bases, J lost 0 bases, and 8 bases stayed unmatched. The CDR3 has 17 residues. The CDR3 here is CASSLGIAGRSTDTQYF. CDR3 bases: TGTGCCAGCAGCTTGGGGATAGCGGGGCGAAGCACAGATACGCAGTATTTT.

The V call is TRBV12-3 or TRBV12-4, the J call TRBJ1-4, with D perhaps TRBD1 (5 bases). The V gene lost 8 bases and the J gene lost 5 bases, with 12 bases spanning the gap. The CDR3 is 13 residues long. The CDR3 region is CASRGVRNEKLFF. The CDR3 DNA follows: TGTGCCAGCCGGGGGGTCCGGAATGAAAAACTGTTTTTT.

V gene TRBV3-1 (or the pseudogene TRBV3-2) combines with J gene TRBJ1-4; 10 bases line up with TRBD1. The germline V gene encodes CDR1 LGHDT and CDR2 YNNKEL (reference sequence). Trimming took 3 bases from V and 7 from J; bases not matched to a gene: 2. There are 14 residues in the CDR3. CDR3 nucleotide sequence: TGTGCCAGCAGCCAGACAGGGGGCGGTGAAAAACTGTTTTTT. Its protein is CASSQTGGGEKLFF.